Below, 10 T cell receptor beta chains from the same sample are listed, as sequenced in a study of shared T cell receptors in the human thymus. TCRdb keeps only in-frame clones here, not all; method: immunoSEQ multiplex PCR. The table records hundreds of thousands of clones, 85% to 90% of them present only once. The sample also formed part of further work on human thymus T cells.

Sequences were obtained from thymocytes. All receptors derive from a boy younger than two with a congenital heart defect.

J is TRBJ2-2 and V is TRBV28; a weak D match, TRBD1 (5 bases). Trimming removed 2 bases from V and 0 bases from J, with 7 bases in between. CDR3 length: 15 amino acids. The V gene's germline CDR1 is MDHEN and CDR2 SYDVKM. CDR3: CASSLKGANTGELFF. CDR3 nucleotide sequence: TGTGCCAGCAGTTTAAAAGGGGCGAACACCGGGGAGCTGTTTTTT.

The table lists this clone with a few counts. The rearrangement uses TRBV5-5 and TRBJ2-1; 9 nucleotides line up with TRBD2. Germline values: CDR1 SGHKS, CDR2 YYEKEE (reference sequence). CDR3 size: 16 residues. The V segment lost 1 base and the J segment 9 bases; nucleotides outside the gene matches: 11. The CDR3 here is CASSLSVRREGCEQFF. Here the CDR3 DNA reads TGTGCCAGCAGCTTGAGCGTACGGCGGGAGGGTTGTGAGCAGTTCTTC.

This clone was observed a few times. The rearrangement uses TRBV9 and TRBJ2-7, with D tentatively TRBD2 (6 bases). The CDR3 consists of 17 residues. CDR1 is SGDLS and CDR2 is YYNGEE in the germline V gene. V lost 0 bases, J lost 4 bases, and 20 bases lay in between. CDR3 sequence: CASSVAHPRTTPYEQYF. Here the CDR3 DNA reads TGTGCCAGCAGCGTAGCCCATCCGAGGACTACCCCATACGAGCAGTACTTC.

A single count supports this clone. J is TRBJ2-7 and V is TRBV5-1; possibly TRBD2 for D (6 bases). Trimming pared 0 bases from V and 3 bases from J, leaving 13 bases between. Germline assignment: CDR1 SGHRS and CDR2 YFSETQ. This CDR3 comprises 15 residues. CDR3 nucleotides: TGCGCCAGCAGCTTGGTGGAACCGGGGGTCTACGAGCAGTACTTC. Protein: CASSLVEPGVYEQYF.

This chain connects TRBV29-1 to TRBJ2-1, with 9 bases aligning to TRBD2. The V segment lost 3 bases and the J segment 4 bases; nucleotides outside the gene matches: 4. The CDR3 consists of 14 residues. Germline V lookup: CDR1 SQVTM, CDR2 ANQGSEA. DNA for the CDR3: TGCAGCGTTGAGCTAGCGGGGCTATACAATGAGCAGTTCTTC. Its protein product is CSVELAGLYNEQFF.

The chain joins TRBV10-3 to TRBJ2-7; TRBD2 might be the D (6 bases). Germline CDR1 ENHRY, CDR2 SYGVKD. The CDR3 contains 13 residues. V was pared by 7 bases and J by 4 bases, with 14 bases between. DNA of the CDR3: TGTGCCATCACGTGGGGGGTAAGGTACGAGCAGTACTTC. It translates to CAITWGVRYEQYF.

This clone occurred once. The V and J genes are TRBV2 and TRBJ2-5; 8 bases agree with TRBD1. This CDR3 spans 15 amino acids. J was trimmed by 1 base and V by 6 bases; bases with no gene match: 7. The V gene's germline CDR1 is SNHLY and CDR2 FYNNEI. CDR3 loop: CASRGTGLAQETQYF. CDR3 coding DNA: TGTGCCAGCAGGGGGACAGGACTTGCCCAAGAGACCCAGTACTTC. The variable domain in full, with the rest retrieved from reference TRBV2 and TRBJ2-5, is EPEVTQTPSHQVTQMGQEVILRCVPISNHLYFYWYRQILGQKVEFLVSFYNNEISEKSEIFDDQFSVERPDGSNFTLKIRSTKLEDSAMYFCASRGTGLAQETQYFGPGTRLLVL.

J is TRBJ2-2 and V is TRBV25-1; 7 bases fit TRBD1. V gave up 2 bases and J gave up 1 base; unmatched junction bases: 7. CDR3 length equals 17 residues. CDR1 and CDR2 (germline): MGHDK, SYGVNS. DNA for the CDR3: TGTGCCAGCAGTGAAGTTTCGAGACAGGGGAACACCGGGGAGCTGTTTTTT. Amino acids: CASSEVSRQGNTGELFF. Using reference TRBV25-1 and TRBJ2-2 for the parts outside the CDR3, the full variable domain is EADIYQTPRYLVIGTGKKITLECSQTMGHDKMYWYQQDPGMELHLIHYSYGVNSTEKGDLSSESTVSRIRTEHFPLTLESARPSHTSQYLCASSEVSRQGNTGELFFGEGSRLTVL.

On this clone itself: The sample carries other DNA sequences with the same CDR3. V usage is TRBV20-1 and J usage is TRBJ2-1; D is uncertain. V lost 6 bases and J lost 4, with 7 bases in between. The length of the CDR3 is 11 residues. The germline CDR1 and CDR2 sequences are DFQATT and SNEGSKA (reference sequence). The CDR3 nucleotides are TGCAGTGCGAGGCGGTACAATGAGCAGTTCTTC. Protein product: CSARRYNEQFF.

J is TRBJ1-4 and V is TRBV7-2; 7 nucleotides match TRBD1. Per the germline V gene, CDR1 is SGHTA and CDR2 is FQGNSA. Trimming took 6 bases from V and 3 from J; bases not matched to a gene: 7. This CDR3 contains 15 residues. CDR3 in amino acids: CASREGAPANEKLFF. The DNA for the CDR3 is TGTGCCAGCAGAGAGGGGGCGCCGGCTAATGAAAAACTGTTTTTT.